The 24 T cell receptor beta chains below were found in one sample sequenced in a study of blood T cell repertoires in COVID-19 (dated by TCRdb to the early 2020s). Receptor amplification or capture employed the immunoSEQ multiplex PCR assay. TCRdb limited this immuneACCESS table to in-frame rearrangements with V and J called. A share of clones is missing; checked studies link under half to unresolved V genes, and the rest is unexplained. This sample lists roughly 340,000 clones; about 90% were detected once. Clones ranked in the top ten supply less than 2.5% of the sample. Material for sequencing was PBMCs or T cells enriched from blood (not recorded which). These receptors were obtained from a man between 40 and 49 years old in a cohort exposed to, infected with or recovered from COVID-19 (not recorded which).

The table lists this clone with a count of one. This rearrangement joins TRBV11-3 to TRBJ2-3, with 11 bases lining up with TRBD2. The germline CDR1 and CDR2 sequences are SGHNT and YENEEA. The CDR3 sequence is 17 residues long. Trimming at V came to 5 bases and at J to 0 bases, leaving 7 bases not matched to a gene. The CDR3 DNA sequence: TGTGCCAGCAGCAAGGGGACTAGCGGATCTAGCACAGATACGCAGTATTTT. Translation: CASSKGTSGSSTDTQYF.

This clone was counted a single time. DNA of the CDR3: TGCGCCAGCAGTCTCGGGACAGGGGGGACTGAAGCTTTCTTT. Translating it yields CASSLGTGGTEAFF. V and J are TRBV23-1 and TRBJ1-1, with 11 bases that match TRBD1. Being an ORF, TRBV23-1 has a function that is uncertain. There are 14 residues in the CDR3. V lost 4 bases, J lost 5 bases, and 3 bases stayed unmatched.

This rearrangement joins TRBV5-1 to TRBJ2-7, with a possible D match to TRBD1 (5 bases). Germline lookup yields CDR1 SGHRS and CDR2 YFSETQ. CDR3 size: 14 residues. The V gene lost 0 bases and the J gene lost 6 bases, with 13 bases spanning the gap. The CDR3 here is CASSLETEGSEQYF. The CDR3 bases are TGCGCCAGCAGCTTGGAGACAGAAGGTAGCGAGCAGTACTTC.

This clone was detected once. V and J are TRBV24-1 and TRBJ2-3; D uncertain. Germline V gene data show CDR1 as KGHDR and CDR2 as SFDVKD. This CDR3 comprises 13 residues. Deletions cut 3 bases from V and 6 bases from J, with 9 bases between. The CDR3: CATSDIFADTQYF. The CDR3 nucleotides are TGTGCCACCAGTGATATTTTTGCGGATACGCAGTATTTT.

The chain links TRBV6-5 to TRBJ2-7; 9 bases are shared with TRBD1. The germline V gene encodes CDR1 MNHEY and CDR2 SVGAGI. The junction had 15 bases not matched to a gene; V was cut back by 8 bases and J by 7 bases. The CDR3 totals 15 residues. The CDR3 sequence is CASGQGPVEGREQYF. In DNA form, the CDR3 reads TGTGCCAGCGGACAGGGGCCCGTGGAGGGGAGAGAGCAGTACTTC.

The J gene is TRBJ2-7, the V gene TRBV19; a possible D gene is TRBD2 (6 bases). V shed 5 bases and J shed 0 bases, with 11 bases lying between them. Germline CDR1 and CDR2: LNHDA and SQIVND (reference sequence). The CDR3 covers 14 residues. CDR3 protein: CASSVGGNSYEQYF. CDR3 bases: TGTGCCAGTAGTGTGGGAGGAAACTCCTACGAGCAGTACTTC.

This clone was recorded once. The chain couples TRBV5-1 to TRBJ1-4; TRBD1 agrees at 7 bases. V shed 5 bases and J 3 bases; nucleotides not matched to a gene: 10. The CDR3 has 16 residues. The germline V gene encodes CDR1 SGHRS and CDR2 YFSETQ. CDR3: CASSIGTVQANEKLFF. DNA for the CDR3: TGCGCCAGCAGTATCGGGACAGTCCAGGCTAATGAAAAACTGTTTTTT.

This clone was seen just once. The chain carries TRBV18 and TRBJ1-1; TRBD1 is a possible D gene (5 bases). The germline CDR1 and CDR2 sequences are KGHSH and LQKENI. CDR3 length: 11 residues. Trimming stripped 6 bases from V and 10 bases from J, with 12 bases between. Here the CDR3 reads CASSTQGAAFF. The CDR3 nucleotides are TGTGCCAGCTCTACTCAGGGTGCAGCTTTCTTT.

The V and J genes are TRBV5-1 and TRBJ2-5, with 10 bases that match TRBD1. Germline assignment: CDR1 SGHRS and CDR2 YFSETQ. V lost 4 bases to trimming and J lost 3 bases; unmatched junction nucleotides: 3. The CDR3 is 14 amino acids. The CDR3 DNA sequence: TGCGCCAGCAGCAAAGGGACAGGGGAAGAGACCCAGTACTTC. Translating it yields CASSKGTGEETQYF.

The CDR3 DNA is TGTGCCAGCAGCTTGACTGGCGGGTACCAAGAGACCCAGTACTTC. Translating it yields CASSLTGGYQETQYF. V usage is TRBV11-2 and J usage is TRBJ2-5, with D perhaps TRBD2 (5 bases). The ends were cut back, 3 bases at V and 0 bases at J, with 11 bases in the middle. The CDR3 covers 15 residues. CDR1 and CDR2 from the germline V gene are SGHAT and FQNNGV. The full variable domain, completed using reference TRBV11-2 and TRBJ2-5, is EAGVAQSPRYKIIEKRQSVAFWCNPISGHATLYWYQQILGQGPKLLIQFQNNGVVDDSQLPKDRFSAERLKGVDSTLKIQPAKLEDSAVYLCASSLTGGYQETQYFGPGTRLLVL.

The chain couples TRBV6-5 to TRBJ2-5, with TRBD1 as a possible D gene (5 bases). Trimming stripped 6 bases from V and 6 bases from J, with 14 bases between. This CDR3 is built from 13 residues. The germline CDR1 and CDR2 sequences are MNHEY and SVGAGI. For the CDR3, the DNA is TGTGCCAGCAGACAGGCGAGAGTGAAGACCCAGTACTTC. Its protein product is CASRQARVKTQYF.

This chain's CDR3 is CASRPDTHNEQFF. The CDR3 coding sequence is TGTGCCAGCAGACCCGACACACACAATGAGCAGTTCTTC. The chain joins TRBV2 to TRBJ2-1; D not certain. The CDR3 length is 13 residues. Looked up from germline, CDR1 is SNHLY and CDR2 is FYNNEI. The V and J ends lost 6 bases and 5 bases respectively, with 11 bases between them.

V gene TRBV24-1 combines with J gene TRBJ2-1; 8 nucleotides line up with TRBD2. J gave up 1 base and V 3 bases, and 4 bases lay outside the gene matches. The CDR3 runs 16 residues. Germline lookup yields CDR1 KGHDR and CDR2 SFDVKD. The CDR3 protein is CATSDPGTSSYNEQFF. DNA of the CDR3: TGTGCCACCAGTGATCCCGGGACTAGTTCCTACAATGAGCAGTTCTTC.

J is TRBJ2-5 and V is TRBV4-2, with TRBD2 matching 9 bases. This CDR3 contains 17 residues. Trimming cost V 1 base and J 0 bases; bases outside gene matches: 6. Germline values: CDR1 LGHNA, CDR2 YNFKEQ. CDR3 bases: TGTGCCAGCAGCCAAGCCGGTAGCGGGAGAGACCAAGAGACCCAGTACTTC. This sequence encodes CASSQAGSGRDQETQYF.

The J gene is TRBJ1-1, the V gene TRBV10-3; D gene ambiguous. Looked up from germline, CDR1 is ENHRY and CDR2 is SYGVKD. V lost 6 bases and J lost 7, with 15 bases in between. CDR3 length: 13 residues. The CDR3 coding sequence is TGTGCCATCAGACACCGAGAGGGAGGTGAAGCTTTCTTT. This sequence encodes CAIRHREGGEAFF.

The chain recombines TRBV20-1 with TRBJ2-7, with 7 bases fitting TRBD1. CDR1 and CDR2 (germline): DFQATT, SNEGSKA (reference sequence). V was pared by 6 bases and J by 6 bases, with 5 bases of the junction left unmatched. This CDR3 has 11 amino acids. The CDR3 loop is CSAETGAEQYF. CDR3 bases: TGCAGTGCCGAAACAGGGGCCGAGCAGTACTTC.

The genes are TRBV11-2 and TRBJ2-7; 7 bases align to TRBD1. This CDR3 has 14 amino acids. The V segment lost 3 bases and the J segment 3 bases; nucleotides outside the gene matches: 5. Germline V CDR1 and CDR2: SGHAT, FQNNGV. CDR3 DNA sequence: TGTGCCAGCAGCTTCCTCGGACAGGACTACGAGCAGTACTTC. Its translation: CASSFLGQDYEQYF.

The chain uses TRBV5-1 and TRBJ1-2, with 7 bases lining up with TRBD1. The CDR3 is made up of 16 amino acids. The ends lost 3 bases at V and 3 bases at J; junction bases unmatched: 11. Per the germline V gene, CDR1 is SGHRS and CDR2 is YFSETQ. CDR3 protein: CASSSQRSTGDYGYTF. CDR3 sequence (DNA): TGCGCCAGCAGCTCTCAAAGATCCACAGGGGACTATGGCTACACCTTC.

A remark on this clone: Other DNA sequences of this sample code for an identical CDR3. The V gene is TRBV9, the J gene TRBJ2-5, with 9 bases lining up with TRBD2. The CDR3 is 13 amino acids. Per the germline V gene, CDR1 is SGDLS and CDR2 is YYNGEE. With V trimmed by 2 bases and J by 5 bases, 1 base remained unmatched. The CDR3 is CASSVAGGETQYF. In nucleotides, the CDR3 is TGTGCCAGCAGCGTTGCGGGAGGGGAGACCCAGTACTTC.

The rearrangement joins TRBV2 to TRBJ2-7; TRBD1 might be the D (6 bases). This CDR3 is 12 amino acids long. Germline V gene lookup returns CDR1 SNHLY and CDR2 FYNNEI. V gave up 6 bases and J gave up 7 bases, with 13 bases separating them. The CDR3 nucleotides read TGTGCCAGCAGACAACAGGGTTGGGAGCAGTACTTC. Translating it yields CASRQQGWEQYF.

The V and J genes are TRBV2 and TRBJ2-1; TRBD2 might be the D (6 bases). This CDR3 is 14 amino acids long. V dropped 8 bases and J dropped 0 bases, with 11 bases sitting between them. The germline V gene encodes CDR1 SNHLY and CDR2 FYNNEI. In DNA form, the CDR3 reads TGTGCCAGCCAGCGGGCCAGCTCCTACAATGAGCAGTTCTTC. This sequence encodes CASQRASSYNEQFF.

This chain joins TRBV19 and TRBJ2-2; 7 nucleotides agree with TRBD1. The V and J ends lost 5 bases and 0 bases, in that order; junction bases with no gene match: 6. This CDR3 has 16 amino acids. Germline V lookup: CDR1 LNHDA, CDR2 SQIVND (reference sequence). CDR3 sequence (DNA): TGTGCCAGTAGTGTCACCGGGACAGCGAACACCGGGGAGCTGTTTTTT. This sequence encodes CASSVTGTANTGELFF.

The J gene is TRBJ1-1, the V gene TRBV18; no reliable D call. Trimming shortened V by 6 bases and J by 6 bases, and 14 bases separated the two germline ends. Germline values: CDR1 KGHSH, CDR2 LQKENI. This CDR3 comprises 13 residues. CDR3 residues: CASSHGEGAEAFF. DNA of the CDR3: TGTGCCAGCTCCCACGGGGAGGGCGCTGAAGCTTTCTTT.

The chain joins TRBV28 to TRBJ1-2, with 8 bases lining up with TRBD1. Germline trimming cut 3 bases from V and 8 bases from J; bases unmatched to any gene: 11. CDR1 is MDHEN and CDR2 is SYDVKM in the germline V gene. The CDR3 has 15 residues. CDR3 DNA: TGTGCCAGCAGTTTGAGAGTCAGGGGGCAGATGGGCTACACCTTC. It codes for CASSLRVRGQMGYTF.